The 14 T cell receptor beta chains below were found in one sample sequenced in a study of shared clonotypes between healthy human individuals. Clones were read by immunoSEQ multiplex PCR, and TCRdb kept only the in-frame ones, dropping some. The sample holds under 1,100,000 clones, 78% seen once. Material: memory CD4+ T cells from PBMCs. This sample's subset: CD45RA-negative fraction. The origin of the receptors is a man aged 18 to 30 in good health. Some clones in this sample may be carry-over from other donors' samples.

A note on this clone: Possible read error: a much larger clone is one base away. The genes are TRBV4-1 and TRBJ1-1; 9 bases match TRBD1. CDR1 MGHRA and CDR2 YSYEKL come from the germline V gene. J was trimmed by 1 base and V by 5 bases; bases with no gene match: 2. This CDR3 is built from 14 residues. The CDR3 bases are TGCGCCAGCAGCTCGGACAGGGGGAACACTGAAGCTTTCTTT. Its protein is CASSSDRGNTEAFF.

V usage is TRBV7-9 and J usage is TRBJ2-5; D uncertain. This CDR3 region has 14 residues. Trimming removed 0 bases from V and 2 bases from J, with 7 bases in between. Germline-derived CDR1 and CDR2 are SEHNR and FQNEAQ (reference sequence). The CDR3, as DNA: TGTGCCAGCAGCTTAGCGCACCTTCAAGAGACCCAGTACTTC. Its protein product is CASSLAHLQETQYF.

This clone is a singleton in its sample. A much larger clone sits a single nucleotide away, making a read error possible. Other DNA sequences in the sample encode the same CDR3. The gene calls are TRBV30 and TRBJ1-5, with D perhaps matching TRBD1 (6 bases). Germline CDR1 reads GTSNPN; CDR2 reads SVGIG (reference sequence). The CDR3 spans 16 residues. The CDR3 sequence is CAWSTGTPGGNQPQHF. The CDR3 DNA follows: TGTGCCTGGAGTACCGGGACTCCCGGGGGCAACCAGCCCCAGCATTTT.

The chain employs TRBV11-2 and TRBJ1-1, with D unclear. The germline V gene has CDR1 SGHAT and CDR2 FQNNGV. The CDR3 has 14 amino acids. V lost 1 base and J 1 base, leaving 7 bases between the germline ends. The CDR3 region is CASSLALGNTEAFF. In nucleotides, the CDR3 is TGTGCCAGCAGCTTAGCTCTCGGGAACACTGAAGCTTTCTTT.

The chain recombines TRBV6-5 with TRBJ1-1, with D unclear. Germline V CDR1 and CDR2: MNHEY, SVGAGI. Trimming removed 10 bases from V and 0 bases from J, with 9 bases in between. The CDR3 has 12 amino acids. CDR3 in DNA: TGTGCCACCTGGAGAGTGAACACTGAAGCTTTCTTT. This translates into CATWRVNTEAFF.

This clone has a handful of counts. This chain connects TRBV10-3 to TRBJ2-6; 10 bases map to TRBD2. The CDR3 spans 19 residues. Looked up from germline, CDR1 is ENHRY and CDR2 is SYGVKD. The ends lost 4 bases at V and 0 bases at J; junction bases unmatched: 9. CDR3 sequence: CAISAVSGRAYSGANVLTF. As DNA, the CDR3 is TGTGCCATCAGTGCCGTCAGCGGGAGGGCGTACTCTGGGGCCAACGTCCTGACTTTC.

The genes are TRBV28 and TRBJ1-5, with TRBD1 matching over 7 bases. V was clipped by 7 bases and J by 4 bases; unmatched bases: 13. The CDR3 extends over 16 amino acids. Germline CDR1 MDHEN, CDR2 SYDVKM. CDR3 bases: TGTGCCAGCACCAATTCCAGGGGGAGGGGGAATCAGCCCCAGCATTTT. Protein sequence: CASTNSRGRGNQPQHF.

This chain uses TRBV5-1 with TRBJ2-7; the match to TRBD2 covers 7 bases. Germline V lookup: CDR1 SGHRS, CDR2 YFSETQ. The length of the CDR3 is 14 residues. Trimming cost V 4 bases and J 3 bases; bases outside gene matches: 7. The CDR3 DNA reads as TGCGCCAGCAGCACCGGACTAGGACACTACGAGCAGTACTTC. Translation: CASSTGLGHYEQYF. The full variable domain, rest sourced from reference TRBV5-1 and TRBJ2-7, is KAGVTQTPRYLIKTRGQQVTLSCSPISGHRSVSWYQQTPGQGLQFLFEYFSETQRNKGNFPGRFSGRQFSNSRSEMNVSTLELGDSALYLCASSTGLGHYEQYFGPGTRLTVT.

This clone was recorded at least ten times. Additional DNA sequences in this sample encode the identical CDR3. J is TRBJ2-6 and V is TRBV6-5; no clear D. Germline V gives CDR1 MNHEY, CDR2 SVGAGI. Trimming shortened V by 6 bases and J by 0 bases, and 0 bases separated the two germline ends. CDR3 length equals 12 residues. CDR3 sequence: CASSSGANVLTF. Here the CDR3 DNA reads TGTGCCAGCAGCTCTGGGGCCAACGTCCTGACTTTC.

The chain carries TRBV7-2 and TRBJ2-1, with D unresolved. Germline CDR1 SGHTA, CDR2 FQGNSA. The length of the CDR3 is 13 residues. V was cut by 5 bases and J by 8 bases, with 13 bases left in between. Here the CDR3 reads CASSPRPGYEQFF. CDR3 nucleotide sequence: TGTGCCAGCAGCCCCCGACCTGGGTATGAGCAGTTCTTC.

The table lists this clone with a count of one. The rearrangement uses TRBV18 and TRBJ2-7, with D possibly matching TRBD1 (6 bases). Germline V lookup: CDR1 KGHSH, CDR2 LQKENI. Trimming took 5 bases from V and 2 from J, leaving 25 bases between them. This CDR3 is 18 amino acids long. CDR3 sequence: CASSFNQGTLQSTYEQYF. Written as DNA, the CDR3 is TGTGCCAGCTCATTCAACCAGGGGACCCTACAAAGCACCTACGAGCAGTACTTC.

This clone was counted a single time. The V gene is TRBV9, the J gene TRBJ2-1, with D possibly matching TRBD2 (6 bases). V dropped 4 bases and J dropped 9 bases, with 20 bases sitting between them. Germline V gene lookup returns CDR1 SGDLS and CDR2 YYNGEE. CDR3 length: 15 amino acids. The CDR3 DNA sequence: TGTGCCAGCAGCACCCGGACCGGCCAGGGAGGTGAGCAGTTCTTC. As protein: CASSTRTGQGGEQFF.

The chain employs TRBV20-1 and TRBJ1-4; D is perhaps TRBD1 (5 bases). The CDR3 is 11 amino acids. Germline V lookup: CDR1 DFQATT, CDR2 SNEGSKA (reference sequence). Trimming left V 5 bases short and J 10 bases short, with 11 bases between. The CDR3 DNA reads as TGCAGTGCTGGCACGGGGGTAAAACTGTTTTTT. Translating it yields CSAGTGVKLFF.

V usage is TRBV7-2 and J usage is TRBJ1-2; D call uncertain. From germline, CDR1 is SGHTA and CDR2 FQGNSA. The germline V and J ends were trimmed by 0 bases and 3 bases, with 14 bases remaining between them. The CDR3 totals 16 residues. DNA for the CDR3: TGTGCCAGCAGCTTAGCATTTCGGGGTAGAGACTATGGCTACACCTTC. Its protein product is CASSLAFRGRDYGYTF.